This T cell receptor (beta chain) originates from a study of shared clonotypes between healthy human individuals. Germline CDR1 and CDR2: MNHEY and SVGAGI. CDR3 length: 16 residues. Trimming took off 0 bases at V and 6 bases at J, with 18 bases between the two ends. Only CD45RO-negative cells positively selected for CCR7 counted as naive CD8 cells, so terminally differentiated effector memory CD45RA+ cells were excluded. Sequencing was performed with immunoSEQ multiplex PCR; in TCRdb, only in-frame clones are kept and a portion is missing. The sample consists of 700,000 to 950,000 clones, approximately 96% of them appearing once.

The TCR was taken from a man aged 30 to 45 in good health. The rearrangement joins TRBV6-5 to TRBJ2-7, with D possibly TRBD2 on 5 matching bases. The sample taken for sequencing was naive CD8+ T cells sorted from blood. The CDR3, as DNA: TGTGCCAGCAGTTACTCGATGTCAGCGGCCCACCTCGAGCAGTACTTC. As protein: CASSYSMSAAHLEQYF.